The entry below gives a single TCR beta chain sequence along with its context. No antigen is known for it. This entry belongs to a study of OX40 agonist ivuxolimab in advanced cancers. Study-level background: Dosing consisted of intravenous ivuxolimab at 0.01 to 10 mg/kg every 2 weeks.

TCRdb's copy holds only in-frame clones and misses some; the assay was immunoSEQ multiplex PCR. The sample records over 65,000 clones, roughly 84% being singletons. The junction had 7 bases not matched to a gene; V was cut back by 4 bases and J by 2 bases. The CDR3 consists of 15 residues. Germline V gives CDR1 MGHRA, CDR2 YSYEKL. General observations from the study: Partly responding patients at 0.1-3.0 mg/kg showed some of the smallest clonal expansion.

The starting material was CD4+ or CD8+ T cells sorted from blood, obtained in a trial of the OX40 agonist ivuxolimab. This chain connects TRBV4-1 to TRBJ2-5; 7 bases match TRBD1. The clonotype comes from an adult with an advanced solid tumor such as melanoma, head and neck, liver or kidney cancer. The CDR3 nucleotides read TGCGCCAGCAGCCCCCGAGGGACAGAACAAGAGACCCAGTACTTC. It yields the protein CASSPRGTEQETQYF.